Listed below are T cell receptor beta chains from one sample, sequenced in a study of blood T cell repertoires in COVID-19. Here immunoSEQ multiplex PCR was the method, and the copy in TCRdb shows in-frame clones only, minus some. The sample consists of about 160,000 clones, approximately 81% of them appearing once. Sequenced material: peripheral blood. The receptor set was obtained from a human donor with acute or convalescent COVID-19. The donor label of this sample is uncertain. Each CDR3 is given with its conserved first and last residue. The D gene is left open where the match is weak.

TRBD1	TRBV7-2	TRBJ1-5	TGTGCCAGCAGCCCACAGACAGGGGAGCTTGGAGAGCCCCAGCATTTT	CASSPQTGELGEPQHF
NA	TRBV7-8	TRBJ2-5	TGTGCCAGCAGCTCTTCCCGAATAGCGAACCAAGAGACCCAGTACTTC	CASSSSRIANQETQYF
TRBD1	TRBV5-6	TRBJ2-1	TGTGCCAGCAGGACAGGGGGAAAGTGGGGTGAGCAGTTCTTC	CASRTGGKWGEQFF
NA	TRBV19	TRBJ2-6	TGTGCCAGTAGTCCTTACCCCGGGGCTGGGGCCAACGTCCTGACTTTC	CASSPYPGAGANVLTF
TRBD1	TRBV18	TRBJ1-4	TGTGCCAGCTCACCGACAGGGGGCGATGAAAAACTGTTTTTT	CASSPTGGDEKLFF
NA	TRBV2	TRBJ1-4	TGTGCCAGCAGCGCCTCTGGGGGGAGGGAAAAACTGTTTTTT	CASSASGGREKLFF
TRBD2	TRBV7-2	TRBJ2-7	TGTGCCAGCAGCCGGGGAGGGGCCGGCTCCTACGAGCAGTACTTC	CASSRGGAGSYEQYF
NA	TRBV11-2	TRBJ2-2	TGTGCCAGCAGCTTAGGGCCCGTCAGGGCGAACACCGGGGAGCTGTTTTTT	CASSLGPVRANTGELFF
NA	TRBV7-3	TRBJ2-5	TGTGCCAGCAGCCCCCTAGGGGCGAATGGGGAGACCCAGTACTTC	CASSPLGANGETQYF
NA	TRBV5-1	TRBJ2-7	TGCGCCAGCAAGTCCTCCGACCAGGGAATCTACGAGCAGTACTTC	CASKSSDQGIYEQYF
TRBD1	TRBV6-1	TRBJ1-5	TGTGCCAGCAGTGACCGGGACAGGGTTGTTTCCAGCAATCAGCCCCAGCATTTT	CASSDRDRVVSSNQPQHF
NA	TRBV19	TRBJ2-5	TGTGCCAGTAGCGCCCAGTTCCAAGAGACCCAGTACTTC	CASSAQFQETQYF
NA	TRBV29-1	TRBJ1-1	TGCAGCGTCTCAGGGTCCATGAACACTGAAGCTTTCTTT	CSVSGSMNTEAFF
TRBD2	TRBV7-2	TRBJ2-3	TGTGCCAGCAGCTTAGGGGGACTAGCTCGCGCAGATACGCAGTATTTT	CASSLGGLARADTQYF
NA	TRBV4-3	TRBJ2-2	TGCGCCAGCAGCCCCTTCGGCAGGGGGAACACCGGGGAGCTGTTTTTT	CASSPFGRGNTGELFF
TRBD2	TRBV5-4	TRBJ2-7	TGTGCCAGCAGCGACCATAGCGGGGGGCGGTACGAGCAGTACTTC	CASSDHSGGRYEQYF